These 6 T cell receptor beta chains share one sample of origin, sequenced in a study of response to subunit inactivated influenza vaccine. TCRdb used MiXCR to reprocess the RT-PCR reads, holding one entry per CDR3 protein. This table holds 540,000 or so distinct CDR3 sequences, 10% to 15% found once. The specimen comprised PBMCs from blood, sampled about 40 days after vaccination. All receptors derive from a man aged 50-59 years who received an inactivated influenza vaccine.

The sample holds a few counts of this clonotype. V and J are TRBV28 and TRBJ1-2; D not certain. The germline gives CDR1 MDHEN, CDR2 SYDVKM. The length of the CDR3 is 17 residues. Trimming pared 1 base from V and 13 bases from J, leaving 28 bases between. The CDR3 nucleotides are TGTGCCAGCAGTTTATTGGCCCCTAGCCCTCGTGGGTCATACCGCACCTTC. Encoded protein: CASSLLAPSPRGSYRTF.

This clonotype turned up a few times. V gene TRBV5-6 combines with J gene TRBJ2-7; D uncertain. Germline V gene lookup returns CDR1 SGHDT and CDR2 YYEEEE. Trimming stripped 4 bases from V and 6 bases from J, with 14 bases between. There are 13 residues in the CDR3. CDR3 amino acids: CASSLTHGVEQYF. CDR3 nucleotides: TGTGCCAGCAGCCTCACCCATGGGGTCGAGCAGTACTTC.

The sample holds a few counts of this clonotype. The V call is TRBV20-1, the J call TRBJ2-7, with 11 bases matching TRBD2. V was pared by 1 base and J by 3 bases, with 8 bases of the junction left unmatched. CDR1 and CDR2 from the germline V gene are DFQATT and SNEGSKA (reference sequence). This CDR3 spans 16 amino acids. The CDR3 region has the DNA TGCAGTGCTAGAGGGAGACTAGCGGGGATACGCTACGAGCAGTACTTC. The encoded protein is CSARGRLAGIRYEQYF.

By sample share, this clonotype is medium-sized (0.01 to 0.1%). CDR3 DNA sequence: TGCAGTGCGATCCGGGGGTTAGCGGAGACCCAGTACTTC. It is translated as CSAIRGLAETQYF. V usage is TRBV20-1 and J usage is TRBJ2-5, with D tentatively TRBD2 (6 bases). This CDR3 has 13 residues. Per germline, CDR1 DFQATT and CDR2 SNEGSKA (reference sequence). Between the trimmed V and J ends, which lost 6 bases and 5 bases, there was a span of 16 bases.

This chain links TRBV24-1 with TRBJ1-2; D gene unclear. The CDR3 sequence is 15 residues long. Germline CDR1 reads KGHDR; CDR2 reads SFDVKD. Trimming left V 3 bases short and J 2 bases short, with 12 bases between. The CDR3 is CATSDGAGENYGYTF. The CDR3 nucleotides read TGTGCCACCAGTGATGGCGCCGGAGAAAACTATGGCTACACCTTC.

This clonotype was observed a few times. The chain has TRBV4-3 and TRBJ1-4, with a weak D call TRBD1 (6 bases). The CDR3 consists of 14 residues. V lost 3 bases and J 14 bases, leaving 19 bases between the germline ends. The germline V gene has CDR1 LGHNA and CDR2 YSLEER. Written as DNA, the CDR3 is TGCGCCAGCAGCCACTTTACGGGCAATAGGGGGCTGTTTTTT. Its translation is CASSHFTGNRGLFF.